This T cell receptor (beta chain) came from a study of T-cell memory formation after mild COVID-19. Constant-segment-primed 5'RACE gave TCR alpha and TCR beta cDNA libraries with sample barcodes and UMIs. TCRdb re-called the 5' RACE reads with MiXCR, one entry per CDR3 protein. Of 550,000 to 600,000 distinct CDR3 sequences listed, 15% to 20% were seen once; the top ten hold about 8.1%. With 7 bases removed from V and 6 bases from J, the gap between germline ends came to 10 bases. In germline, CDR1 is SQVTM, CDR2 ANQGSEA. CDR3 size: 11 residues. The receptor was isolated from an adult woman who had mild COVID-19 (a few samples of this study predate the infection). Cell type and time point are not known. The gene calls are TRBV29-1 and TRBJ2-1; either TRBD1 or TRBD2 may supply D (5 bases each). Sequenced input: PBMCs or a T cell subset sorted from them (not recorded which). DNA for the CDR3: TGCAGCGGCCGGGACCTCAATGAGCAGTTCTTC. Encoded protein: CSGRDLNEQFF.